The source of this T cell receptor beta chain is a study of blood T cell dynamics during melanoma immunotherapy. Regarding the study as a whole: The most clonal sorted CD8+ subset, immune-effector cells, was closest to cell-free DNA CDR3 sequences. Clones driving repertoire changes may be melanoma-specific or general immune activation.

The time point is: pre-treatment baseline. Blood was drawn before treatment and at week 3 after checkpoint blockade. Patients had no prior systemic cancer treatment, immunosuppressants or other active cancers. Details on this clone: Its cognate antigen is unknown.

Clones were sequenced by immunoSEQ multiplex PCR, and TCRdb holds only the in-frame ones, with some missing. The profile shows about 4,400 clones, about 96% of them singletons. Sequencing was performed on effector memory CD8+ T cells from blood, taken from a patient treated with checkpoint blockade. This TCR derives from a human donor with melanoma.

The CDR3 loop is CASLIADEQYF. Written as DNA, the CDR3 is TGTGCCAGCCTTATAGCGGACGAGCAGTACTTC. The V and J genes are TRBV2 and TRBJ2-7; the D gene is possibly TRBD2 (6 bases). From germline, CDR1 is SNHLY and CDR2 FYNNEI. The CDR3 extends over 11 amino acids. V was clipped by 8 bases and J by 5 bases, with 10 bases between them.